This TCR beta chain was captured in a study of regulatory T cells in long-lasting Graves disease. Time point defined: newly diagnosed GD, antithyroid drugs for less than 3 months. Following extraction of RNA from PBMCs, that RNA was used to make the TCR library. The CDR3 has 11 residues. Per the germline V gene, CDR1 is MNHEY and CDR2 is SVGEGT. V was pared by 8 bases and J by 5 bases, with 9 bases between. Arm-PCR with iRepertoire HTBI primers amplified the CDR3 regions for these TCR beta libraries. One entry per CDR3 protein, called by TCRdb with MiXCR from the multiplex PCR reads. Here the sample spans roughly 560,000 distinct CDR3 sequences, approximately 12% being singletons. In its sample, this clonotype was seen a few times. This sample also belongs to another study, concerning T cells in Graves' hyperthyroidism and ophthalmopathy.

The rearrangement links TRBV6-2 or TRBV6-3 to TRBJ2-5; D is unclear. The receptor was derived from a woman in her thirties with Graves disease. Sequencing was performed on peripheral blood mononuclear cells (PBMCs), taken at new diagnosis, from a patient treated with antithyroid drugs. The CDR3 here is CASAVWETQYF. The DNA for the CDR3 is TGTGCCAGCGCGGTTTGGGAGACCCAGTACTTC.